This T cell receptor (beta chain) was captured in a study of graft-versus-host responses after intestinal transplantation. The wider study: The whole recipient group had anti-thymocyte globulin induction followed by tacrolimus and steroids for around three years.

The repertoire was sequenced with immunoSEQ multiplex PCR; TCRdb's copy has only in-frame clones and lacks some. This table holds about 110,000 clones, about 92% found once. Looked up from germline, CDR1 is MNHNS and CDR2 is SASEGT. The CDR3 loop spans 15 amino acids. Trimming left V 1 base short and J 6 bases short, with 13 bases between. With respect to this clone: The antigen remains undetermined.

Study-wide findings and caveats: The study associated peak circulating GvH clone levels with early post-transplant HvG declines. Patients who carried graft-donor T cell macrochimerism also had high graft-versus-host to host-versus-graft clonal ratios in their allografts. GvH clones surfaced in recipient marrow, some emerging earlier in ileum or blood.

The chain has TRBV6-1 and TRBJ2-1, with a tentative D call TRBD1 (5 bases). The clonotype originates from a human donor who was the organ donor for an intestinal transplant. Sequencing was performed on unstimulated CD8+ T cells sorted from spleen or lymph node cells, taken before transplant. CDR3: CASSEEWGPPNEQFF. The DNA for the CDR3 is TGTGCCAGCAGTGAAGAATGGGGCCCCCCCAATGAGCAGTTCTTC.